This T cell receptor (beta chain) was identified during a study of blood T cell repertoires in COVID-19. In the authors' workflow: Amplifying reference gene primers gave estimates of nucleated cell counts. The repertoire was sequenced with immunoSEQ multiplex PCR; TCRdb's copy has only in-frame clones and lacks some. Clone size and the V and J calls come from that table; the DNA yielded D and trimming. In the table there are more than 250,000 clones, 88% of which are singletons. The age range of participants was 18 to 89 years, with residence in about 25 US areas. Cohorts were assigned according to the clinical history that participants reported. V dropped 5 bases and J dropped 2 bases, with 12 bases sitting between them. CDR3 length: 14 residues. Germline V lookup: CDR1 MNHEY, CDR2 SVGEGT.

The chain has TRBV6-2 or TRBV6-3 and TRBJ2-5, with D possibly being TRBD1 (6 bases). The sequencing sample was made of PBMCs or T cells enriched from blood (not recorded which). The source is a woman aged 35 to 49 with acute COVID-19. CDR3 coding DNA: TGTGCCAGCAGTCGTGGGACAACACAAGAGACCCAGTACTTC. Translating gives CASSRGTTQETQYF.